Below, one T cell receptor beta chain is given with its context. The data belong to a study of technical replicates of blood from several donors. V was cut by 5 bases and J by 3 bases, with 14 bases left in between. This CDR3 spans 14 amino acids. Germline values: CDR1 SGHVS, CDR2 FQNEAQ. The data were produced by immunoSEQ multiplex PCR, yet TCRdb's version contains in-frame clones alone and is incomplete. The table has around 76,000 clones, around 97% seen once. The chain is built from TRBV7-8 and TRBJ2-7; the D gene is possibly TRBD2 (5 bases). The receptor comes from a human donor in good health. The sequencing input was T cells isolated from PBMCs. The CDR3 protein is CASSPHGSNYEQYF. The DNA for the CDR3 is TGTGCCAGCAGCCCCCATGGGAGCAACTACGAGCAGTACTTC. The full variable domain, its missing parts supplied by reference TRBV7-8 and TRBJ2-7, is GAGVSQSPRYKVAKRGQDVALRCDPISGHVSLFWYQQALGQGPEFLTYFQNEAQLDKSGLPSDRFFAERPEGSVSTLKIQRTQQEDSAVYLCASSPHGSNYEQYFGPGTRLTVT.